A single sample gave rise to the 7 T cell receptor beta chains below, sequenced in a study of cytomegalovirus exposure and HLA in healthy donors. 60 Vbeta and 13 Jbeta primers were used in PCR. The repertoire was sequenced with immunoSEQ multiplex PCR; TCRdb's copy has only in-frame clones and lacks some. The sample has approximately 190,000 clones; over 75% are singletons. The specimen was PBMCs. Every receptor here comes from a man aged 45-65 years in good health and CMV-seronegative.

This chain connects TRBV10-2 to TRBJ2-1; D gene unclear. Germline-derived CDR1 and CDR2 are WSHSY and SAAADI. CDR3 length: 13 residues. V lost 3 bases and J lost 6, with 9 bases in between. DNA of the CDR3: TGCGCCAGCAGTGAATCGGCAGGCAATGAGCAGTTCTTC. Its translation: CASSESAGNEQFF.

The J gene is TRBJ2-5, the V gene TRBV5-8; D is ambiguous. Germline V gives CDR1 SGHTS, CDR2 YDEGEE. Between the trimmed V and J ends, which lost 0 bases and 5 bases, there was a span of 11 bases. This CDR3 contains 14 residues. CDR3 sequence reads: CASSLATEVETQYF. The CDR3 nucleotides are TGTGCCAGCAGCTTGGCGACTGAGGTTGAGACCCAGTACTTC.

This clone was detected only a few times. V gene TRBV19 combines with J gene TRBJ1-5; a possible D gene is TRBD1 (5 bases). V lost 5 bases, J lost 2 bases, and 19 bases lay in between. The germline gives CDR1 LNHDA, CDR2 SQIVND (reference sequence). The length of the CDR3 is 17 residues. CDR3 bases: TGTGCCAGTAGTGGCGGACAATCTACTTTAGGCAATCAGCCCCAGCATTTT. This translates into CASSGGQSTLGNQPQHF.

CDR3 in DNA: TGTGCCAGCACGGGACAGCTCAATCAGCCCCAGCATTTT. It encodes CASTGQLNQPQHF. The chain joins TRBV2 to TRBJ1-5; 7 bases fit TRBD1. Trimming removed 7 bases from V and 3 bases from J; junction bases left unmatched: 3. The length of the CDR3 is 13 residues. Per germline, CDR1 SNHLY and CDR2 FYNNEI.

The V call is TRBV28, the J call TRBJ2-3; 7 bases agree with TRBD1. J was trimmed by 4 bases and V by 3 bases; bases with no gene match: 4. The germline CDR1 and CDR2 sequences are MDHEN and SYDVKM. The CDR3 consists of 14 residues. The CDR3 loop is CASSFRQGPDTQYF. The CDR3 DNA sequence: TGTGCCAGCAGTTTCAGACAGGGACCAGATACGCAGTATTTT.

This chain connects TRBV19 to TRBJ1-2; D might be TRBD1 (5 bases). V was pared by 3 bases and J by 0 bases, with 14 bases between. CDR3 length: 16 residues. Per germline, CDR1 LNHDA and CDR2 SQIVND (reference sequence). CDR3 protein: CASSMLTGGPNYGYTF. In DNA, the CDR3 is TGTGCCAGTAGTATGTTAACAGGAGGGCCTAACTATGGCTACACCTTC.

V gene TRBV19 combines with J gene TRBJ2-1, with 12 bases fitting TRBD2. The CDR3 runs to 15 residues. Germline V gene sequence: CDR1 LNHDA, CDR2 SQIVND (reference sequence). The J segment lost 4 bases and the V segment lost 7 bases, leaving 5 bases of the junction unmatched. The CDR3 here is CASTQLAGGYNEQFF. CDR3 bases: TGTGCCAGTACCCAACTAGCGGGGGGATACAATGAGCAGTTCTTC.